The source of this T cell receptor (beta chain) is a study of cytomegalovirus exposure and HLA in healthy donors. Whole-study results and caveats: The study had only CMV serostatus as immune exposure information. Sequencing depth roughly uniform across donors was assumed in presence/absence analyses. V- and J-gene trimming in TCR beta was tied to a missense DCLRE1C variant by an analysis performed later.

There are a few counts of this clone. Its antigen is not identified. Healthy people donating bone marrow made up the donors. PCR involved 60 Vbeta and 13 Jbeta primers. TCRdb's table, derived via immunoSEQ multiplex PCR, lists solely in-frame clones and lacks some. The sample includes 300,000 or so clones, 80% to 90% seen only once; the top ten take about 2%. V shed 0 bases and J shed 4 bases, with 23 bases lying between them. The CDR3 runs to 18 residues. Germline V CDR1 and CDR2: SGDLS, YYNGEE. This clonotype originated in a woman in her thirties or forties in good health and CMV-seropositive. The gene calls are TRBV9 and TRBJ2-7; D is possibly TRBD2 (5 bases). Sequences were obtained from PBMCs. The CDR3 region is CASSVAASWRIMGYEQYF. The CDR3 DNA reads TGTGCCAGCAGCGTAGCAGCGTCTTGGAGGATTATGGGGTACGAGCAGTACTTC. The variable domain in full, with the rest retrieved from reference TRBV9 and TRBJ2-7, is DSGVTQTPKHLITATGQRVTLRCSPRSGDLSVYWYQQSLDQGLQFLIQYYNGEERAKGNILERFSAQQFPDLHSELNLSSLELGDSALYFCASSVAASWRIMGYEQYFGPGTRLTVT.